These 20 T cell receptor beta chains were all obtained from the same sample, sequenced in a study of cytomegalovirus exposure and HLA in healthy donors. 13 Jbeta primers and 60 Vbeta primers were used for the PCR. Only in-frame clones appear in the TCRdb table, and some are missing; sequencing was by immunoSEQ multiplex PCR. The profile covers about 15,000 clones, with over 55% appearing a single time and approximately 19% taken by the ten largest. The sample consisted of PBMCs. Receptor source: a woman aged 45-65 years in good health and CMV-seropositive.

V is TRBV21-1 and J is TRBJ2-1; the tabulated D call, TRBD2, remains unverified against the DNA. TRBV21-1 is described as a pseudogene. The CDR3 totals 15 residues. DNA for the CDR3: TGTGCCAGCAACCCTTTCAAGAGCTCCTACAATGAGCAGTTCTTC. Translation: CASNPFKSSYNEQFF.

V gene TRBV29-1 combines with J gene TRBJ2-2; no reliable D call. V was cut by 1 base and J by 6 bases, with 15 bases left in between. This CDR3 is 15 amino acids long. From germline, CDR1 is SQVTM and CDR2 ANQGSEA. CDR3 DNA: TGCAGCGTTGAAGCCCTCGGGTCTCACCCCGGGGAGCTGTTTTTT. Protein: CSVEALGSHPGELFF.

There are a few counts of this clone. Here the CDR3 DNA reads TGCAGCGTTGACGTTTCTGGGGGACAAGGTCCCGAAGCTTTCTTT. The encoded protein is CSVDVSGGQGPEAFF. The chain employs TRBV29-1 and TRBJ1-1, with D tentatively TRBD1 (6 bases). The CDR3 has 15 residues. Trimming left V 3 bases short and J 8 bases short, with 22 bases between. CDR1 and CDR2 (germline): SQVTM, ANQGSEA.

This rearrangement joins TRBV4-2 to TRBJ2-3; maybe TRBD2 (6 bases). CDR1 is LGHNA and CDR2 is YNFKEQ in the germline V gene. V lost 0 bases, J lost 0 bases, and 10 bases lay in between. CDR3 length: 16 amino acids. CDR3 sequence reads: CASSQEGGLSTDTQYF. The CDR3 DNA is TGTGCCAGCAGCCAAGAGGGGGGACTTAGCACAGATACGCAGTATTTT.

The J gene is TRBJ1-1, the V gene TRBV6-5; no reliable D call. Looked up from germline, CDR1 is MNHEY and CDR2 is SVGAGI. The CDR3 is made up of 13 amino acids. V lost 4 bases, J lost 8 bases, and 14 bases lay in between. CDR3 nucleotides: TGTGCCAGCAGTTCGACTGCCCCCCGGGAAGCTTTCTTT. This gives the protein CASSSTAPREAFF.

This clone was observed a single time. J is TRBJ2-7 and V is TRBV29-1, with D perhaps matching TRBD1 (5 bases). The V and J ends lost 7 bases and 0 bases respectively, with 13 bases between them. CDR3 length equals 13 residues. Germline CDR1 is SQVTM and CDR2 is ANQGSEA. In DNA form, the CDR3 reads TGCAGCGCCATCCCACAGGACTCCTACGAGCAGTACTTC. Translated: CSAIPQDSYEQYF.

V gene TRBV5-4 combines with J gene TRBJ2-7, with 7 bases identical to TRBD1. Per the germline V gene, CDR1 is SGHNT and CDR2 is YYREEE (reference sequence). This CDR3 is built from 13 residues. The junction had 6 bases not matched to a gene; V was cut back by 4 bases and J by 5 bases. DNA for the CDR3: TGTGCCAGCAGCATACAGGGGATGAACGAGCAGTACTTC. This gives the protein CASSIQGMNEQYF.

This clone was seen more than once but under ten times. The V gene is TRBV9, the J gene TRBJ1-1; D is ambiguous. Germline values: CDR1 SGDLS, CDR2 YYNGEE. The CDR3 covers 13 residues. V was shortened by 6 bases and J by 1 base, with 10 bases between the two germline ends. The CDR3: CASTRRQNTEAFF. For the CDR3, the DNA is TGTGCCAGCACCCGTAGACAGAACACTGAAGCTTTCTTT.

V usage is TRBV19 and J usage is TRBJ1-1; D ambiguous. Trimming pared 6 bases from V and 1 base from J, leaving 6 bases between. The germline V gene encodes CDR1 LNHDA and CDR2 SQIVND (reference sequence). The CDR3 has 12 amino acids. The CDR3, as DNA: TGTGCCAGTAGGCGAGGGAACACTGAAGCTTTCTTT. Translated, it gives CASRRGNTEAFF.

This clone was observed once. V gene TRBV30 combines with J gene TRBJ2-3; TRBD2 matches 13 bases. V was clipped by 1 base and J by 0 bases; unmatched bases: 7. CDR1 is GTSNPN, CDR2 SVGIG, per germline (reference sequence). This CDR3 contains 18 residues. Here the CDR3 DNA reads TGTGCCTGGAGTGCCGGACTAGCGGGAGCGATTAGCACAGATACGCAGTATTTT. Protein product: CAWSAGLAGAISTDTQYF.

This clone turned up a few times. The chain recombines TRBV6-5 with TRBJ1-2, with D possibly being TRBD1 (5 bases). CDR1 is MNHEY and CDR2 is SVGAGI in the germline V gene. Trimming removed 10 bases from V and 4 bases from J, with 16 bases in between. This CDR3 has 13 residues. In nucleotides, the CDR3 is TGTGCCACCAAACTCGGGGGTACCTATGGCTACACCTTC. Amino acid sequence: CATKLGGTYGYTF.

The rearrangement uses TRBV6-5 and TRBJ1-2; D ambiguous. The CDR3 is 12 residues long. Germline CDR1 MNHEY, CDR2 SVGAGI. Deletions cut 6 bases from V and 2 bases from J, with 7 bases between. The CDR3 coding sequence is TGTGCCAGCAGCTCTATGAACTATGGCTACACCTTC. Its translation is CASSSMNYGYTF.

The V gene is TRBV15, the J gene TRBJ1-1; unclear D gene. Germline V CDR1 and CDR2: LNHNV, YYDKDF (reference sequence). This CDR3 has 14 residues. V lost 1 base and J 1 base, leaving 7 bases between the germline ends. CDR3 DNA sequence: TGTGCCACCAGCAGAGTTCTCTCGAACACTGAAGCTTTCTTT. This sequence encodes CATSRVLSNTEAFF.

The rearrangement joins TRBV6-1 to TRBJ2-7, with D possibly matching TRBD1 (5 bases). V lost 8 bases and J 5 bases, leaving 13 bases between the germline ends. The CDR3 runs 12 residues. The germline V gene encodes CDR1 MNHNS and CDR2 SASEGT. CDR3 nucleotides: TGTGCCAGCCCAGGGTTAGCACACGAGCAGTACTTC. As protein: CASPGLAHEQYF.

In its sample, this clone was seen a few times. The rearrangement joins TRBV5-8 to TRBJ2-7; TRBD2 is a possible D gene (6 bases). The CDR3 has 15 amino acids. From germline, CDR1 is SGHTS and CDR2 YDEGEE. V was trimmed by 0 bases and J by 3 bases, leaving 13 bases between them. The CDR3: CASSLVGGTGYEQYF. The CDR3 DNA reads as TGTGCCAGCAGCTTGGTAGGCGGGACCGGCTACGAGCAGTACTTC.

This clone appeared a few times. The conserved closing phenylalanine or tryptophan is absent in this CDR3, likely reflecting a read error. J is TRBJ2-3 and V is TRBV9; 7 bases are shared with TRBD2. This CDR3 has 14 amino acids. Per germline, CDR1 SGDLS and CDR2 YYNGEE. The CDR3 sequence is CASSVTSFSETQYV. The CDR3 DNA reads TGTGCCAGCAGCGTGACTAGCTTTTCAGAGACGCAGTATGTT.

V gene TRBV29-1 combines with J gene TRBJ1-1, with D maybe TRBD1 (6 bases). This CDR3 has 13 residues. Trimming removed 6 bases from V and 4 bases from J, with 15 bases in between. CDR1 is SQVTM and CDR2 is ANQGSEA in the germline V gene. The CDR3 reads CSVGYREGTEAFF. CDR3 DNA sequence: TGCAGCGTGGGGTACAGGGAAGGCACTGAAGCTTTCTTT.

With regard to this clone: A far larger clone is off by one base, so a read error is likely. The conserved phenylalanine or tryptophan is not found at the CDR3 terminus, so this likely reflects a read error. The V call is TRBV6-1, the J call TRBJ1-5; 7 bases agree with TRBD1. The germline gives CDR1 MNHNS, CDR2 SASEGT. The CDR3 covers 15 residues. Germline trimming cut 10 bases from V and 5 bases from J; bases unmatched to any gene: 14. The CDR3 loop reads CATALRQGRDQPQHV. Written as DNA, the CDR3 is TGTGCCACCGCACTTAGACAGGGAAGGGATCAGCCCCAGCATGTT.

The V call is TRBV29-1, the J call TRBJ2-5; 9 nucleotides align to TRBD1. Germline V lookup: CDR1 SQVTM, CDR2 ANQGSEA. V was pared by 6 bases and J by 5 bases, with 4 bases of the junction left unmatched. The length of the CDR3 is 12 residues. The CDR3 DNA reads TGCAGCGTCCACAGGGGGCTGGAGACCCAGTACTTC. This sequence encodes CSVHRGLETQYF.

V is TRBV29-1 and J is TRBJ2-1; 9 bases are shared with TRBD2. Trimming removed 3 bases from V and 7 bases from J; junction bases left unmatched: 4. The germline V gene encodes CDR1 SQVTM and CDR2 ANQGSEA. The CDR3 covers 13 residues. CDR3 sequence reads: CSVDPSGTNEQFF. DNA for the CDR3: TGCAGCGTTGACCCTAGCGGGACTAATGAGCAGTTCTTC.